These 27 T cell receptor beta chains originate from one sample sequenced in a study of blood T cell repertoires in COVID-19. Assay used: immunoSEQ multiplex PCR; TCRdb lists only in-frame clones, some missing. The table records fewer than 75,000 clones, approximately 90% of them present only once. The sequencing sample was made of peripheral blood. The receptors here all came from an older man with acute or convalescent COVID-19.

The CDR3 loop reads CASSLGRNTEAFF. The CDR3 DNA is TGTGCCAGCAGCTTAGGTAGGAACACTGAAGCTTTCTTT. The rearrangement links TRBV11-2 to TRBJ1-1, with D unresolved. V was trimmed by 1 base and J by 1 base, leaving 4 bases between them. This CDR3 comprises 13 residues. Germline V CDR1 and CDR2: SGHAT, FQNNGV.

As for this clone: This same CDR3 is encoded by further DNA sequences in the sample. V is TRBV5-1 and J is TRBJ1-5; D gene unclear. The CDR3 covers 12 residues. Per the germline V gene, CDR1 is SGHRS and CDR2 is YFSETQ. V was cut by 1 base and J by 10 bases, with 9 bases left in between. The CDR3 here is CASSLTGEPQHF. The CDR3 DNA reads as TGCGCCAGCAGCTTGACCGGGGAACCCCAGCATTTT.

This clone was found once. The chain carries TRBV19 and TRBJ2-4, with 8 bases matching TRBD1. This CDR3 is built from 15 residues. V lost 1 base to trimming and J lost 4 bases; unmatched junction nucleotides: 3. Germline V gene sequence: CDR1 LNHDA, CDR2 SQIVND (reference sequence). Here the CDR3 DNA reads TGTGCCAGTAGTATAGTTGGGACAGGAAAAAACATTCAGTACTTC. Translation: CASSIVGTGKNIQYF.

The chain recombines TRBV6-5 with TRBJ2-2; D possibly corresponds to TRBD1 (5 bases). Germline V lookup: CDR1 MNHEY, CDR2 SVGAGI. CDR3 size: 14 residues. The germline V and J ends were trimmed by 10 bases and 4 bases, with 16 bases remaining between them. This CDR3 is CATKSGSRTGELFF. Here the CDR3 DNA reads TGTGCCACCAAATCAGGGTCGCGCACCGGGGAGCTGTTTTTT.

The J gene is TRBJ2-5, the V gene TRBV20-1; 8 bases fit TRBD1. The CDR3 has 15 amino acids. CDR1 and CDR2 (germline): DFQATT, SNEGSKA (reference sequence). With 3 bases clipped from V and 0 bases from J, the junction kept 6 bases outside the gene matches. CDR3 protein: CSASILDRDQETQYF. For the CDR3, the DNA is TGCAGTGCTAGTATCCTGGACAGGGACCAAGAGACCCAGTACTTC.

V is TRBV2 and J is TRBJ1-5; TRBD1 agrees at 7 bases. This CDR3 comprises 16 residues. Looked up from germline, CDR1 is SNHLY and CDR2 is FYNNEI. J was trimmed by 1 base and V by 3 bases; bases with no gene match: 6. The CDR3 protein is CASSESPTGSNQPQHF. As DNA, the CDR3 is TGTGCCAGCAGTGAGTCCCCGACAGGGAGCAATCAGCCCCAGCATTTT.

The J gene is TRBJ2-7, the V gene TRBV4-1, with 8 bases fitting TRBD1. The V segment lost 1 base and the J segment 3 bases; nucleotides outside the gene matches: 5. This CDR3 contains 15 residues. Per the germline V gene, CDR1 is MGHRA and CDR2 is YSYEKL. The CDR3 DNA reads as TGCGCCAGCAGCCAAGCACAGGGGGTTGGCTACGAGCAGTACTTC. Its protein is CASSQAQGVGYEQYF.

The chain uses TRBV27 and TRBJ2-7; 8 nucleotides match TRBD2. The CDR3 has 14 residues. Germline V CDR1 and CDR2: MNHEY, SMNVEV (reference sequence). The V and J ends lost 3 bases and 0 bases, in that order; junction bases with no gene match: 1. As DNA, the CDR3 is TGTGCCAGCAGTTTTCTAGCGGGCTCCTACGAGCAGTACTTC. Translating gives CASSFLAGSYEQYF.

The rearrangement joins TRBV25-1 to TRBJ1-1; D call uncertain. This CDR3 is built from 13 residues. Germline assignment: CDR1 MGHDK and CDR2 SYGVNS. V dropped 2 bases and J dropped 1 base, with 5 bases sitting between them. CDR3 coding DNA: TGTGCCAGCAGTGAAGTCAGGAACACTGAAGCTTTCTTT. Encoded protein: CASSEVRNTEAFF.

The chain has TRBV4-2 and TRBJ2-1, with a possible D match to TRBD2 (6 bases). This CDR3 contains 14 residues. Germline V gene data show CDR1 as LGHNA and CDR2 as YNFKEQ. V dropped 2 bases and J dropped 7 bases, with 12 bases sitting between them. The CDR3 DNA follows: TGTGCCAGCAGCCAACTCTTGGAGGGGAATGAGCAGTTCTTC. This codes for CASSQLLEGNEQFF.

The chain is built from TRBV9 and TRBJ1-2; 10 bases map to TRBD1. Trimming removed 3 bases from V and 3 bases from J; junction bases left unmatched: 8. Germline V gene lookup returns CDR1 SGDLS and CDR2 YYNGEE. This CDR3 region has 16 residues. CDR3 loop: CASSAGTGAIYYGYTF. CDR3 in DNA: TGTGCCAGCAGCGCCGGGACAGGGGCGATCTACTATGGCTACACCTTC.

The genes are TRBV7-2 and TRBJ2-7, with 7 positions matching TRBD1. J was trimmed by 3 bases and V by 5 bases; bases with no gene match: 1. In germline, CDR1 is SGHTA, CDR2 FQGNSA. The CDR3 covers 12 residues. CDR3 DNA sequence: TGTGCCAGCAGCAGACAGGGCTACGAGCAGTACTTC. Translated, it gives CASSRQGYEQYF.

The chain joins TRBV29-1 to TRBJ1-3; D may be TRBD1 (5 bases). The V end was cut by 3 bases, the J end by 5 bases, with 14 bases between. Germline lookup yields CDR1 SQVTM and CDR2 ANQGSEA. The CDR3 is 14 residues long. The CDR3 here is CSVESGAPRNTIYF. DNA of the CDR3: TGCAGCGTTGAGTCTGGGGCACCAAGAAACACCATATATTTT.

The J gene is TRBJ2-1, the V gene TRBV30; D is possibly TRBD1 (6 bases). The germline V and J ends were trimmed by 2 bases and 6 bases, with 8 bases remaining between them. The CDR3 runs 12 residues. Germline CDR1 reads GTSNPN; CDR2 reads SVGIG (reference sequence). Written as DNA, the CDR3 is TGTGCCTGGAGTCCACAGGGCAATGAGCAGTTCTTC. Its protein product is CAWSPQGNEQFF.

The CDR3 nucleotides are TGTGCCAGCACCTTCCTGAGCACCGGGGAGCTGTTTTTT. Residues: CASTFLSTGELFF. V usage is TRBV7-2 and J usage is TRBJ2-2; D gene ambiguous. Trimming pared 7 bases from V and 4 bases from J, leaving 10 bases between. CDR1 and CDR2 from the germline V gene are SGHTA and FQGNSA. The CDR3 covers 13 residues.

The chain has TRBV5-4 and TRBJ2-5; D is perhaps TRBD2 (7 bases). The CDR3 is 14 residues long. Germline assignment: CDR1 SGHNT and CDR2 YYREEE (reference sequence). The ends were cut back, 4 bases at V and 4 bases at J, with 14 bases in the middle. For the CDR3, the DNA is TGTGCCAGCAGCGGGGGGGGGCCGACAGAGACCCAGTACTTC. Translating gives CASSGGGPTETQYF.

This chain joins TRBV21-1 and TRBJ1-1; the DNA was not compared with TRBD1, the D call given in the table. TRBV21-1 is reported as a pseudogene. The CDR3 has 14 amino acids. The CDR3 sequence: CASSKGQLNTEAFF. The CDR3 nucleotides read TGTGCCAGCAGCAAAGGACAGCTGAACACTGAAGCTTTCTTT.

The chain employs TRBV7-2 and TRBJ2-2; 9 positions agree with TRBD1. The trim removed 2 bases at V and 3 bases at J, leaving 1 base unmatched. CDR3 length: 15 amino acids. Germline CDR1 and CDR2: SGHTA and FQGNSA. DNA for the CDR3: TGTGCCAGCAGCTTATGGACAGGGGACACCGGGGAGCTGTTTTTT. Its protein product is CASSLWTGDTGELFF.

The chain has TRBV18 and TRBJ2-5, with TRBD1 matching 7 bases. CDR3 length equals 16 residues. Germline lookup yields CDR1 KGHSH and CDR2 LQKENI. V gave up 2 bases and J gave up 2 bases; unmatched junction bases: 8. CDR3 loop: CASSPSRGNGQETQYF. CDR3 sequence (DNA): TGTGCCAGCTCACCATCCAGGGGGAACGGACAAGAGACCCAGTACTTC.

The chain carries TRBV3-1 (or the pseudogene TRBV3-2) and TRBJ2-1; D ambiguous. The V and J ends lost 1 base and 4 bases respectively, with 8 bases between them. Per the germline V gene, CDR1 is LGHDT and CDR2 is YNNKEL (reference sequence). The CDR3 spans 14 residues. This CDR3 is CASSQGLFYNEQFF. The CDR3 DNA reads TGTGCCAGCAGCCAAGGACTTTTTTACAATGAGCAGTTCTTC.

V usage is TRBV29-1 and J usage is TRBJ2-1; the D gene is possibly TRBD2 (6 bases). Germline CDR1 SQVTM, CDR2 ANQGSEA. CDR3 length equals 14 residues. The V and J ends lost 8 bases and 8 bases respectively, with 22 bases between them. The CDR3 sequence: CSISRGFGYDEQFF. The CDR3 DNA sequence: TGCAGCATATCTCGGGGGTTTGGATATGATGAGCAGTTCTTC.

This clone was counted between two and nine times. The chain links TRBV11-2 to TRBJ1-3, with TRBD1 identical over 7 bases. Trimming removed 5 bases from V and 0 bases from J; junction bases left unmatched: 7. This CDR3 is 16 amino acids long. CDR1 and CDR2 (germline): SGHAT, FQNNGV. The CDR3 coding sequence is TGTGCCAGCAGCCTTTCCGACAGGGCCTCTGGAAACACCATATATTTT. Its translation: CASSLSDRASGNTIYF.

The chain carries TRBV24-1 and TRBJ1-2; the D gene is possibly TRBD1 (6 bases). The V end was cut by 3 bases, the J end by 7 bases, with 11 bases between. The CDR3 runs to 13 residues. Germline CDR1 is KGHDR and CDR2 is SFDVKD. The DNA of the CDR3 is TGTGCCACCAGTGATAACCACAGGGCTGGCTACACCTTC. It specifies CATSDNHRAGYTF.

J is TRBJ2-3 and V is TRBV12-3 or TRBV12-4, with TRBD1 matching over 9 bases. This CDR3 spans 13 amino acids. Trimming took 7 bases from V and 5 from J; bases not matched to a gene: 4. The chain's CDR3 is CASTRQGVDTQYF. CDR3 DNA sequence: TGTGCCAGCACTAGACAGGGGGTAGATACGCAGTATTTT.

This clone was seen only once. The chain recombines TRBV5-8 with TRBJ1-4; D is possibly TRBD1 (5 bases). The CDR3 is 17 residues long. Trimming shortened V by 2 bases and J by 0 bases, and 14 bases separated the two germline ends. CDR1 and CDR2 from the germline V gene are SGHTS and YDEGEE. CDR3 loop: CASSFEEGEATNEKLFF. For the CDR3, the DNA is TGTGCCAGCAGCTTTGAGGAAGGGGAGGCAACTAATGAAAAACTGTTTTTT.

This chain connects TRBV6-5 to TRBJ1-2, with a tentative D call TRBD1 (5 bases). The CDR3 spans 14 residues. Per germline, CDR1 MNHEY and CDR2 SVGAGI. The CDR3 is CVTPRSPGGYGYTF. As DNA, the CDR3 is TGTGTCACCCCTCGATCCCCGGGGGGCTATGGCTACACCTTC.

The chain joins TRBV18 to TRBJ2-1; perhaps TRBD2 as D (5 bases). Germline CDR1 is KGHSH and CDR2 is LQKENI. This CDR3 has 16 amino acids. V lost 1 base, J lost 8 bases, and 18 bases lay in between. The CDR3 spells CASSPREGPKAYEQFF. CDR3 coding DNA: TGTGCCAGCTCACCACGTGAGGGTCCCAAGGCCTATGAGCAGTTCTTC.